In this sample, the clone carrying this T cell receptor (beta chain) turned up a few times. Its antigen is still unknown. The entry originates in a study of tumor-infiltrating lymphocytes in glioblastoma multiforme. CDR1 DFQATT and CDR2 SNEGSKA come from the germline V gene (reference sequence). The CDR3 extends over 14 amino acids. V shed 3 bases, J shed 0 bases, and the junction held 2 bases outside the gene matches. TCRB libraries came from RNA via three nested multiplex PCR rounds. MiXCR, applied by TCRdb to the multiplex PCR reads, yields one record per CDR3 protein. The sample has approximately 15,000 distinct CDR3 sequences, roughly 71% seen once. Study results and limitations: Unequal TCR RNA per T cell might skew measured clone sizes. Just one glioblastoma patient contributed to the TCR-mutation comparison. Functional subtype sorting of these T cells was not performed.

The clonotype was recovered from a male donor with glioblastoma. Sequenced: brain tumor tissue. V gene TRBV20-1 combines with J gene TRBJ2-1; 7 nucleotides align to TRBD2. CDR3 amino acids: CSARRESSYNEQFF. CDR3 coding DNA: TGCAGTGCTAGGCGGGAGAGCTCCTACAATGAGCAGTTCTTC.